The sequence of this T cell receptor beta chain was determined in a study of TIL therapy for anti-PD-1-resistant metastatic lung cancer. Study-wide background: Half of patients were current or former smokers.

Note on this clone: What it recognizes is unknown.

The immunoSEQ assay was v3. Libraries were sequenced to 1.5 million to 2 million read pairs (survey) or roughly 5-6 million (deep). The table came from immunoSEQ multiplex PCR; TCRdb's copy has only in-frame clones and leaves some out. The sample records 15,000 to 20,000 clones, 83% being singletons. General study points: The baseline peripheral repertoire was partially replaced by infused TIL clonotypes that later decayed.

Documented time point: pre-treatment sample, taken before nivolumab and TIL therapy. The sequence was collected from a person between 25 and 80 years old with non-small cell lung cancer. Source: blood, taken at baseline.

The CDR3, as DNA: TGTGCCAGCTCACCAGTTTCCTCGAACACCGGGGAGCTGTTTTTT. Amino acids: CASSPVSSNTGELFF. This sequence joins TRBV18 and TRBJ2-2; no reliable D call. Germline lookup yields CDR1 KGHSH and CDR2 LQKENI. V was pared by 2 bases and J by 0 bases, with 7 bases between. This CDR3 has 15 amino acids.